The source of this T cell receptor beta chain is a study of T cells in Graves' hyperthyroidism and ophthalmopathy. Study findings and constraints: Blood samples included most of the expanded thyroid clonotypes exceeding 0.001.

Used for diagnoses were clinical symptoms, serum thyroxine and TRAb, thyroid ultrasound and orbital computed tomography. Amplification targeted TCR beta CDR3 regions from RNA transcripts. The HTBI primer set served for first-round RT-PCR of the TCR CDR3. TCRdb used MiXCR to reprocess the multiplex PCR reads, holding one entry per CDR3 protein. The sample has 210,000 or so distinct CDR3 sequences, 15% to 20% seen once; the top ten hold 50%. The ends were cut back, 5 bases at V and 3 bases at J, with 13 bases in the middle. CDR1 and CDR2 (germline): KGHSH, LQKENI. This CDR3 is 14 amino acids long. This clonotype occurred a few times. Its antigen remains unidentified.

This TCR came from a man in his forties or fifties with Graves' hyperthyroidism. The sequenced sample was blood. The chain is built from TRBV18 and TRBJ1-1; tentatively, D is TRBD1 (5 bases). The CDR3 protein is CASSAGRWDTEAFF. DNA for the CDR3: TGTGCCAGCTCAGCGGGACGGTGGGACACTGAAGCTTTCTTT.